There are many counts of the clone carrying this TCR beta chain. The germline V gene encodes CDR1 KGHDR and CDR2 SFDVKD. The CDR3 length is 18 residues. Trimming removed 2 bases at V and 0 bases at J, with 16 bases between. These data come from a study of T cells in Graves' hyperthyroidism and ophthalmopathy. From RNA transcripts, TCR beta CDR3 regions were amplified. HTBI primers were the set used in a first-round RT-PCR of the TCR CDR3. TCRdb itself ran the multiplex PCR reads through MiXCR, one entry per CDR3 protein. This table has some 510,000 distinct CDR3 sequences, less than 25% appearing once.

Sequencing was performed on blood. This sequence originates from a young man with Graves' hyperthyroidism. The V gene is TRBV24-1, the J gene TRBJ1-5; D not certain. The CDR3 is CATSDYPPGSDSNQPQHF. As DNA, the CDR3 is TGTGCCACCAGTGATTACCCCCCGGGTTCGGATAGCAATCAGCCCCAGCATTTT.